This T cell receptor beta chain was profiled in a study of siplizumab effects on memory and regulatory T cells (dated by TCRdb to 2018 to 2020). In terms of the full investigation: The study looked at the effect of siplizumab, an anti-CD2 antibody, on alloreactive T-cell subsets in allogeneic mixed lymphocyte reactions made from human PBMCs. Findings and caveats that apply to the study as a whole: Among mappable alloreactive CD4+ clones, an average Treg-derived fraction of roughly 71% was observed with siplizumab, compared with 26.9% in control reactions. Whether proliferating Tregs from siplizumab cultures actually had suppressive function was not functionally confirmed. A naive or memory phenotype could not be assigned to roughly 75-96% of proliferating CD4+ or CD8+ clones. The cumulative frequency of alloreactive sequences that could be traced back to unstimulated CD4+ memory T cells was significantly reduced by siplizumab. Compared with memory T cells, unstimulated naive T cells appeared more diverse, and naive cells seemed to make a substantial contribution to the alloresponse. Because sequences at frequencies below about 10^-5 were poorly captured, only a minor fraction of alloreactive clones could be mapped back to unstimulated subsets.

Library preparation employed the immunoSEQ multiplex PCR assay. Some 1.1 x 10^5 TCR templates per sample were assayed on the deep sequencing platform. Genomic DNA extracted from sorted T cells was used for TCRbeta CDR3 sequencing. As for the authors' bioinformatics: Clonal analysis of TCRbeta CDR3 data was done in the R programming language. Alloreactive CD4+ and CD8+ clones were identified by comparing unstimulated samples to CFSE-low samples taken after the reaction. Regulatory or non-regulatory origin was assigned to alloreactive CD4+ clones by matching of sequences to sorted unstimulated Treg and non-Treg repertoires. TCRdb limited this immuneACCESS table to in-frame rearrangements with V and J called. A share of clones is missing; checked studies link under half to unresolved V genes, and the rest is unexplained. Clonal size and the V and J genes are those of that table, whereas D and trimming came from the DNA. This sample has about 100,000 clones in its table, and around 90% of those were observed once. 0.14% to 0.15% of the sample is in the top ten clones.

A remark on this clone: Its binding antigen is unknown. Per-base qualities were not stored, and no clone one base away is much larger.

The CDR3 sequence holds 15 residues, the cysteine and phenylalanine included. Just CDR3 DNA is preserved here, 45 bases in frame from base 1. The V end loses 3 bases and the J end loses 6 bases, and a stretch of 17 bases separates them. CDR1 MNHNS and CDR2 SASEGT were looked up in the germline V gene. Sorted unstimulated T cells and proliferating T cells recovered from mixed lymphocyte reactions were subjected to TCRbeta CDR3 sequencing. Fresh whole blood from fewer than 11 HLA-typed healthy donors served as the source for isolating PBMCs. Sequences were obtained from CD4+ T cells sorted from blood. This sequence uses TRBV6-1 and TRBJ2-5, and perhaps TRBD2 as D gene, on 7 matching bases. The TCR sequence derives from a human donor in good health. This receptor has the CDR3 CASSESSGGRQTQYF. The nucleotides read TGTGCCAGCAGTGAGTCTTCCGGGGGGCGGCAGACCCAGTACTTC.